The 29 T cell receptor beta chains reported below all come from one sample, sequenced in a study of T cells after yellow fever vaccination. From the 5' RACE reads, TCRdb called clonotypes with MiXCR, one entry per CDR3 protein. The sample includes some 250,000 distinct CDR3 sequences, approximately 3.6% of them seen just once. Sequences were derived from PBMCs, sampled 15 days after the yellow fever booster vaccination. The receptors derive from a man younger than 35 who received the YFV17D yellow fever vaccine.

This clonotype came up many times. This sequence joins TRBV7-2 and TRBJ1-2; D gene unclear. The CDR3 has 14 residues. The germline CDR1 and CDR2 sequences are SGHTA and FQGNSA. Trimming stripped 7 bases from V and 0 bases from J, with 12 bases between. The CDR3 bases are TGTGCCAGCAACCACGGAGGGACTAACTATGGCTACACCTTC. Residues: CASNHGGTNYGYTF. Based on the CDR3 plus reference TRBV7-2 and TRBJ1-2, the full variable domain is GAGVSQSPSNKVTEKGKDVELRCDPISGHTALYWYRQSLGQGLEFLIYFQGNSAPDKSGLPSDRFSAERTGGSVSTLTIQRTQQEDSAVYLCASNHGGTNYGYTFGSGTRLTVV.

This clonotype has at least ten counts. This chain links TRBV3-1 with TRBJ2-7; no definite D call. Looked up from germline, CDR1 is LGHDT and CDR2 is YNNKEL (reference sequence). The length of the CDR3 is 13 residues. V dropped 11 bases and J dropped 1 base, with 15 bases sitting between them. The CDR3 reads CAAYNPVSYEQYF. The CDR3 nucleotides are TGTGCCGCTTACAACCCGGTTTCCTACGAGCAGTACTTC.

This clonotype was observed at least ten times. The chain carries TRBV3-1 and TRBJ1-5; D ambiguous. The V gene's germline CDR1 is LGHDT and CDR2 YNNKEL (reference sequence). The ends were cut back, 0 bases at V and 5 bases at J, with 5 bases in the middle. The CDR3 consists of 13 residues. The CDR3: CASSQEPYQPQHF. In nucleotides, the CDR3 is TGTGCCAGCAGCCAAGAACCCTATCAGCCCCAGCATTTT. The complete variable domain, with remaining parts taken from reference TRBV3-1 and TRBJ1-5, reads DTAVSQTPKYLVTQMGNDKSIKCEQNLGHDTMYWYKQDSKKFLKIMFSYNNKELIINETVPNRFSPKSPDKAHLNLHINSLELGDSAVYFCASSQEPYQPQHFGDGTRLSIL.

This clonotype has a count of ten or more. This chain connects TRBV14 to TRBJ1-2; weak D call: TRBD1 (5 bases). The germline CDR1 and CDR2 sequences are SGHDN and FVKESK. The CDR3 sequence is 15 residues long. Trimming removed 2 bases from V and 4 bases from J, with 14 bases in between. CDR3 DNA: TGTGCCAGCAGCCAAACTCGGACAAGCGGCTATGGCTACACCTTC. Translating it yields CASSQTRTSGYGYTF.

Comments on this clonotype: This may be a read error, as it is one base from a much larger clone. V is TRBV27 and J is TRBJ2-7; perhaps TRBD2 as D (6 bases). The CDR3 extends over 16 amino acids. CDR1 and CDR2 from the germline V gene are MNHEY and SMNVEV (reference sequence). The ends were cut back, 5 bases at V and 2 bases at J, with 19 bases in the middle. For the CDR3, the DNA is TGTGCCAGCAGTCCCTTCCGGGGGATCAGCACCTACGAGCAGTACTTC. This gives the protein CASSPFRGISTYEQYF.

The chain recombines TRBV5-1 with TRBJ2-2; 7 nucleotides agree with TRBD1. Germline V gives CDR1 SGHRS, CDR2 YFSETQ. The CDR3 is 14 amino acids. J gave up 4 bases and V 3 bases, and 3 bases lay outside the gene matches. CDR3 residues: CASSSQGSTGELFF. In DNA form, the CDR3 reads TGCGCCAGCAGCTCACAGGGGTCCACCGGGGAGCTGTTTTTT.

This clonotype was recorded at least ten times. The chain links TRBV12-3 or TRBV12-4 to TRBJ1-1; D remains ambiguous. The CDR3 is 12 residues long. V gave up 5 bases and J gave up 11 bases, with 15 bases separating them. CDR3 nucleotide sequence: TGTGCCAGCAGTCCCTCCCGCCAATCGGCTTTCTTT. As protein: CASSPSRQSAFF.

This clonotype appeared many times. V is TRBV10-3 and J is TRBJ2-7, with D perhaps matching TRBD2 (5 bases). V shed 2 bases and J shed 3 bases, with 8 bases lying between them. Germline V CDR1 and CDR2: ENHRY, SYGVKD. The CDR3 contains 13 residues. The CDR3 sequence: CAISEAGGYEQYV. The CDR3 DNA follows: TGTGCCATCAGTGAGGCGGGCGGCTACGAGCAGTACGTC.

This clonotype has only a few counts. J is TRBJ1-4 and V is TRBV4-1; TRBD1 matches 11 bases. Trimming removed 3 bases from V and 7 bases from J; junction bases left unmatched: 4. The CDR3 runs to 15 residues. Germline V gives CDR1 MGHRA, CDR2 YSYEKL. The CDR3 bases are TGCGCCAGCAGCCAGCAGGACAGGGGGCCTGAAAAACTGTTTTTT. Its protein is CASSQQDRGPEKLFF.

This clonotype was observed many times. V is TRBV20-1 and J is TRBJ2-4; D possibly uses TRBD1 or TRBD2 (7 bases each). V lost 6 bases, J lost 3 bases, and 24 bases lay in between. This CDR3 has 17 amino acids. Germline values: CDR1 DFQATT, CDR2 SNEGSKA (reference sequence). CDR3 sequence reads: CSARGWEGASGKNIQYF. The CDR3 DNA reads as TGCAGTGCCAGGGGGTGGGAGGGGGCTAGTGGCAAAAACATTCAGTACTTC.

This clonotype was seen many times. CDR3 DNA: TGCAGTGCTAGAGGGACCATCCTCGGTGAAAAACTGTTTTTT. Translated: CSARGTILGEKLFF. The V gene is TRBV20-1, the J gene TRBJ1-4; the D is unclear. The CDR3 covers 14 residues. The V and J ends lost 1 base and 7 bases respectively, with 13 bases between them. Per germline, CDR1 DFQATT and CDR2 SNEGSKA (reference sequence).

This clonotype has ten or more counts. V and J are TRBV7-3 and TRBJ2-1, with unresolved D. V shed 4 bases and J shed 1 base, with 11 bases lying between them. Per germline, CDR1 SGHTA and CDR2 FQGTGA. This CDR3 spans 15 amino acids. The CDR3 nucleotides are TGTGCCAGCAGCTCGGACCCGACTTCCTACAATGAGCAGTTCTTC. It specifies CASSSDPTSYNEQFF.

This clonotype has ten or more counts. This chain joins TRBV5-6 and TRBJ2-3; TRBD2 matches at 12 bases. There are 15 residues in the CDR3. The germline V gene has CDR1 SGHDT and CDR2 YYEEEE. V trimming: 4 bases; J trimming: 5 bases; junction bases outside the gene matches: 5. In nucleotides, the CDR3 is TGTGCCAGCAGCCAGCTAGCGGGGGGGCGAGATACGCAGTATTTT. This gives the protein CASSQLAGGRDTQYF.

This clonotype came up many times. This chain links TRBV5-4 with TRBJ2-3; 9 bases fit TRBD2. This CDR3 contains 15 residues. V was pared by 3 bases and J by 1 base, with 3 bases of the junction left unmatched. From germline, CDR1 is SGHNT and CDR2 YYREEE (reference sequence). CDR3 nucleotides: TGTGCCAGCAGCTCATTAGCGGGAGGCACAGATACGCAGTATTTT. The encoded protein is CASSSLAGGTDTQYF.

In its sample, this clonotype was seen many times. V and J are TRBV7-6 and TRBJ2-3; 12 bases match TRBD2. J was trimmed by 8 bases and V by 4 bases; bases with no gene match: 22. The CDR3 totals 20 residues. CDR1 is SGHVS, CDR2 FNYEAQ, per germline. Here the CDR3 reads CASSSIGLAGPTRDWGTQYF. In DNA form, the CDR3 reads TGTGCCAGCAGCTCAATAGGACTAGCGGGGCCTACGCGAGACTGGGGTACGCAGTATTTT.

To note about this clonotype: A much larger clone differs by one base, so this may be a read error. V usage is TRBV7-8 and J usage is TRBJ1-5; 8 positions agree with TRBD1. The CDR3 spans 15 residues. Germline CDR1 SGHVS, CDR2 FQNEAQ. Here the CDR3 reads CACSLRTGSDQPQHF. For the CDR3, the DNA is TGTGCCTGCAGCCTACGGACAGGGTCTGATCAGCCCCAGCATTTT.

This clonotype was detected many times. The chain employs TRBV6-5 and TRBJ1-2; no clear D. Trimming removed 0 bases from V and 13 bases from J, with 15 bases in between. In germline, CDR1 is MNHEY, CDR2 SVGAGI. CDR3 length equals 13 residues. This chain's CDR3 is CASSYSIGWGFTF. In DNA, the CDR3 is TGTGCCAGCAGTTACTCTATAGGGTGGGGTTTCACCTTC.

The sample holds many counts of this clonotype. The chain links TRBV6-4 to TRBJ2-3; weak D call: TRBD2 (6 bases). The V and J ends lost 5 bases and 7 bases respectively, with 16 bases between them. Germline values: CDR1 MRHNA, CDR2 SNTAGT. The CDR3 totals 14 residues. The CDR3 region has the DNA TGTGCCAGCAGTTCGACTAGATCGAGGAATACGCAGTATTTT. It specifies CASSSTRSRNTQYF.

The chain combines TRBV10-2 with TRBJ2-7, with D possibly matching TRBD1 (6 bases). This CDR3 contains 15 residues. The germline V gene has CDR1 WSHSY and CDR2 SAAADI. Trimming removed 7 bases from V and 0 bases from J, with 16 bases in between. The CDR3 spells CASTRGQGSSYEQYF. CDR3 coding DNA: TGCGCCAGCACCCGAGGGCAGGGGAGCTCCTACGAGCAGTACTTC.

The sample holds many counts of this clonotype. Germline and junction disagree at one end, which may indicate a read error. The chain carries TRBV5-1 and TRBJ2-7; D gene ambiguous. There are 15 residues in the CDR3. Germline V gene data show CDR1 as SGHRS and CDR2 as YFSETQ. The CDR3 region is CAISYPERSSYEQYF. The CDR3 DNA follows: TGCGCCATCAGCTATCCTGAGAGGAGCTCCTACGAGCAGTACTTC.

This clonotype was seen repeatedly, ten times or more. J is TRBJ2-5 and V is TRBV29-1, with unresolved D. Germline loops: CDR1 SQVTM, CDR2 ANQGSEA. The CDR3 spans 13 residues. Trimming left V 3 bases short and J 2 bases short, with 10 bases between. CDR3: CSVEPITQETQYF. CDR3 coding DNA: TGCAGCGTTGAGCCTATAACTCAAGAGACCCAGTACTTC.

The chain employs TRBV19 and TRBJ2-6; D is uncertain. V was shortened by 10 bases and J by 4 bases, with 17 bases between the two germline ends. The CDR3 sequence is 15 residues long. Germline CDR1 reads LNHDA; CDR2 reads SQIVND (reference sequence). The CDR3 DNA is TGTGCCACCTCATCCTCGGCTGCCGGGGCCAACGTCCTGACTTTC. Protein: CATSSSAAGANVLTF.

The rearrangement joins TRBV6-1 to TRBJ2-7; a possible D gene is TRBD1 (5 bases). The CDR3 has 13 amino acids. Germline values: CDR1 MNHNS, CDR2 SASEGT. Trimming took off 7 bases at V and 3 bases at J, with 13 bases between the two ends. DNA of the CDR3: TGTGCCAGCACCCCCAGGGCCTTCTACGAGCAGTACTTC. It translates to CASTPRAFYEQYF.

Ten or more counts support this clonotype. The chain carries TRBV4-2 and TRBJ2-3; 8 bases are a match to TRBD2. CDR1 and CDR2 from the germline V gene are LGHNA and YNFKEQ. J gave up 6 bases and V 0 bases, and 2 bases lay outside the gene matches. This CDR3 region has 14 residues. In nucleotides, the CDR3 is TGTGCCAGCAGCCAAGATCGGGGGGGTGATACGCAGTATTTT. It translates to CASSQDRGGDTQYF.

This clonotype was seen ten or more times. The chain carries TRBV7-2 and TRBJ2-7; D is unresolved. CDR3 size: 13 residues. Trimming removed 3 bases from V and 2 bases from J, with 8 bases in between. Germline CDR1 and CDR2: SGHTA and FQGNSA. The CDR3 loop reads CASSLKGPYEQYV. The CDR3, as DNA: TGTGCCAGCAGCTTGAAGGGCCCCTACGAGCAGTACGTC.

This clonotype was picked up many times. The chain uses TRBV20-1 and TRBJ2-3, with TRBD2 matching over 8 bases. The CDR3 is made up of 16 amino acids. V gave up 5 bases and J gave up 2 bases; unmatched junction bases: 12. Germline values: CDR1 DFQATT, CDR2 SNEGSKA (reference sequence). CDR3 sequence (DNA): TGCAGTGCTCCCCAAAGCGCGGGGGGTATCACAGATACGCAGTATTTT. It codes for CSAPQSAGGITDTQYF.

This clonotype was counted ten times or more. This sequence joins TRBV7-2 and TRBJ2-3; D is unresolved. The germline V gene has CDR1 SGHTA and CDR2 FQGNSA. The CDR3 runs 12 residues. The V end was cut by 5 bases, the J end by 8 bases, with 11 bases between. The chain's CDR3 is CASSVGMGTQYF. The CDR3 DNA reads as TGTGCCAGCAGCGTGGGGATGGGTACGCAGTATTTT.

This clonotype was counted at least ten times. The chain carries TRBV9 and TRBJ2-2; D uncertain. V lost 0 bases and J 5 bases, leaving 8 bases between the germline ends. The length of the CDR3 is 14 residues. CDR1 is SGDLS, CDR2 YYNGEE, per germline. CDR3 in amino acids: CASSVGSRTGELFF. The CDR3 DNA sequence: TGTGCCAGCAGCGTAGGCTCGAGGACCGGGGAGCTGTTTTTT.

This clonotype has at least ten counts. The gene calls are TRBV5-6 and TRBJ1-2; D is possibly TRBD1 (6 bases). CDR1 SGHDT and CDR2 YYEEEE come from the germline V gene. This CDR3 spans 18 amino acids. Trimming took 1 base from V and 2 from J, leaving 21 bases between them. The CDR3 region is CASSLFRTGRRGNYGYTF. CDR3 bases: TGTGCCAGCAGCTTGTTCCGCACGGGGAGGAGGGGGAACTATGGCTACACCTTC.